A single sample gave rise to the 26 T cell receptor beta chains below, sequenced in a study of cytomegalovirus exposure and HLA in healthy donors. Both 60 Vbeta primers and 13 Jbeta primers went into the PCR. Repertoires were generated with immunoSEQ multiplex PCR, while TCRdb's copy carries only in-frame clones and drops some. The sample records some 130,000 clones, approximately 74% being singletons. Material: PBMCs. The receptors were gathered from a male donor in good health and CMV-seronegative.

Concerning this clone: Mismatch with germline at one junction end may stem from a read error. CDR3 sequence (DNA): TGTTCCAGCAGCTTAGGACAGGGCTACACTGAAGCTTTCTTT. This sequence encodes CSSSLGQGYTEAFF. This sequence joins TRBV7-9 and TRBJ1-1; 8 bases agree with TRBD1. CDR3 length: 14 residues. Germline assignment: CDR1 SEHNR and CDR2 FQNEAQ (reference sequence). Drawing the rest from reference TRBV7-9 and TRBJ1-1, the complete variable domain is DTGVSQNPRHKITKRGQNVTFRCDPISEHNRLYWYRQTLGQGPEFLTYFQNEAQLEKSRLLSDRFSAERPKGSFSTLEIQRTEQGDSAMYLCSSSLGQGYTEAFFGQGTRLTVV.

A few counts support this clone. This chain joins TRBV4-3 and TRBJ2-1; 7 positions match TRBD2. With 0 bases clipped from V and 4 bases from J, the junction kept 3 bases outside the gene matches. The CDR3 has 15 amino acids. Germline values: CDR1 LGHNA, CDR2 YSLEER. CDR3 sequence: CASSQDTSVYNEQFF. CDR3 sequence (DNA): TGCGCCAGCAGCCAAGATACTAGCGTGTACAATGAGCAGTTCTTC.

CDR3 bases: TGTGCCAGCAGTACCGGATACAGGGGGCGAGAGCAGTACTTC. Its translation is CASSTGYRGREQYF. V usage is TRBV2 and J usage is TRBJ2-7; 9 bases fit TRBD1. This CDR3 contains 14 residues. Germline lookup yields CDR1 SNHLY and CDR2 FYNNEI. The junction had 9 bases not matched to a gene; V was cut back by 5 bases and J by 7 bases.

This clone was counted a single time. The CDR3: CASSYQGGGTEAFF. The CDR3 nucleotides are TGTGCCAGCAGCTATCAGGGGGGAGGAACTGAAGCTTTCTTT. The chain links TRBV7-2 to TRBJ1-1; 7 bases line up with TRBD1. The length of the CDR3 is 14 residues. With 4 bases clipped from V and 5 bases from J, the junction kept 7 bases outside the gene matches. Germline assignment: CDR1 SGHTA and CDR2 FQGNSA.

The chain carries TRBV9 and TRBJ2-7; D gene unclear. Between the trimmed V and J ends, which lost 0 bases and 3 bases, there was a span of 10 bases. CDR1 is SGDLS, CDR2 YYNGEE, per germline. The CDR3 length is 14 residues. CDR3 sequence reads: CASSVGVGHYEQYF. CDR3 DNA sequence: TGTGCCAGCAGCGTAGGAGTGGGCCACTACGAGCAGTACTTC.

V usage is TRBV30 and J usage is TRBJ2-3, with a tentative D call TRBD1 (5 bases). Germline V gene sequence: CDR1 GTSNPN, CDR2 SVGIG (reference sequence). V shed 2 bases and J shed 0 bases, with 18 bases lying between them. The CDR3 is 17 amino acids. The CDR3 nucleotides read TGTGCCTGGAGTACCCCTATAAACAGGTTCAGCACAGATACGCAGTATTTT. This sequence encodes CAWSTPINRFSTDTQYF.

The chain's CDR3 is CASSQGPGLSYGYTF. CDR3 DNA: TGTGCCAGCAGCCAAGGACCGGGACTTAGCTATGGCTACACCTTC. The genes are TRBV14 and TRBJ1-2, with a possible D match to TRBD1 (5 bases). Trimming pared 1 base from V and 4 bases from J, leaving 13 bases between. The CDR3 runs 15 residues. Germline V CDR1 and CDR2: SGHDN, FVKESK. Based on the CDR3 plus reference TRBV14 and TRBJ1-2, the full variable domain is EAGVTQFPSHSVIEKGQTVTLRCDPISGHDNLYWYRRVMGKEIKFLLHFVKESKQDESGMPNNRFLAERTGGTYSTLKVQPAELEDSGVYFCASSQGPGLSYGYTFGSGTRLTVV.

The chain combines TRBV28 with TRBJ1-6; D call uncertain. The germline V gene encodes CDR1 MDHEN and CDR2 SYDVKM. The CDR3 sequence is 12 residues long. The ends were cut back, 5 bases at V and 14 bases at J, with 13 bases in the middle. Here the CDR3 reads CASSGSPGSLHF. CDR3 nucleotides: TGTGCCAGCAGTGGGAGCCCTGGGTCCCTCCACTTT.

This rearrangement joins TRBV2 to TRBJ2-3, with unresolved D. From germline, CDR1 is SNHLY and CDR2 FYNNEI. The CDR3 consists of 13 residues. V lost 0 bases to trimming and J lost 6 bases, with 7 bases between them. CDR3 nucleotide sequence: TGTGCCAGCAGTGAAGCCCTCGAGGATACGCAGTATTTT. Its translation: CASSEALEDTQYF.

This clone appeared a few times. The V and J genes are TRBV7-2 and TRBJ2-1; 9 bases line up with TRBD1. V lost 4 bases and J lost 0; bases outside the gene matches: 4. CDR3 length: 16 amino acids. CDR1 is SGHTA, CDR2 FQGNSA, per germline. CDR3 nucleotides: TGTGCCAGCAGCTACACGGACAGGGGCTCCTACAATGAGCAGTTCTTC. Encoded protein: CASSYTDRGSYNEQFF.

The chain has TRBV9 and TRBJ1-2, with D unclear. The CDR3 is 15 amino acids. Trimming removed 0 bases from V and 7 bases from J, with 16 bases in between. CDR1 SGDLS and CDR2 YYNGEE come from the germline V gene. The CDR3 region has the DNA TGTGCCAGCAGCGTAGCTACGGGGTACGGGCGTGGCTACACCTTC. The encoded protein is CASSVATGYGRGYTF.

This chain's CDR3 is CASSFSGGTYEQYF. The CDR3 coding sequence is TGTGCCAGCAGCTTTAGCGGCGGGACCTACGAGCAGTACTTC. The chain joins TRBV7-8 to TRBJ2-7; TRBD2 is a possible D gene (6 bases). The V gene lost 3 bases and the J gene lost 2 bases, with 11 bases spanning the gap. The CDR3 sequence is 14 residues long. In germline, CDR1 is SGHVS, CDR2 FQNEAQ.

This chain uses TRBV5-1 with TRBJ2-7; 9 nucleotides line up with TRBD1. The CDR3 runs 17 residues. CDR1 and CDR2 (germline): SGHRS, YFSETQ. The J segment lost 5 bases and the V segment lost 3 bases, leaving 15 bases of the junction unmatched. DNA for the CDR3: TGCGCCAGCAGCTCCTACTCCACCGGGACAGGGACCCACGAGCAGTACTTC. This encodes CASSSYSTGTGTHEQYF.

The chain is built from TRBV28 and TRBJ1-4, with a tentative D call TRBD1 (5 bases). Trimming stripped 2 bases from V and 7 bases from J, with 11 bases between. The CDR3 runs 14 residues. Per the germline V gene, CDR1 is MDHEN and CDR2 is SYDVKM. The CDR3, as DNA: TGTGCCAGCAGTTTAGGGGGGGTCGGTGAAAAACTGTTTTTT. This translates into CASSLGGVGEKLFF. The full variable domain, in which reference TRBV28 and TRBJ1-4 provide the parts outside the CDR3, is DVKVTQSSRYLVKRTGEKVFLECVQDMDHENMFWYRQDPGLGLRLIYFSYDVKMKEKGDIPEGYSVSREKKERFSLILESASTNQTSMYLCASSLGGVGEKLFFGSGTQLSVL.

The gene calls are TRBV5-4 and TRBJ1-1; perhaps TRBD1 as D (6 bases). Trimming removed 5 bases from V and 5 bases from J, with 13 bases in between. Germline loops: CDR1 SGHNT, CDR2 YYREEE (reference sequence). CDR3 length: 13 residues. The CDR3 sequence is CASRGFTGTEAFF. CDR3 in DNA: TGTGCCAGCAGGGGTTTCACAGGGACTGAAGCTTTCTTT. Full variable domain (outside the CDR3, taken from reference TRBV5-4 and TRBJ1-1): ETGVTQSPTHLIKTRGQQVTLRCSSQSGHNTVSWYQQALGQGPQFIFQYYREEENGRGNFPPRFSGLQFPNYSSELNVNALELDDSALYLCASRGFTGTEAFFGQGTRLTVV.

This chain connects TRBV13 to TRBJ2-1, with 12 bases aligning to TRBD2. Germline V gene data show CDR1 as PRHDT and CDR2 as FYEKMQ (reference sequence). J gave up 3 bases and V 1 base, and 13 bases lay outside the gene matches. This CDR3 region has 20 residues. The CDR3 region has the DNA TGTGCCAGCAGCTTAGTTCGTAGGACTAGCGGGAAAGTAGGCTACAATGAGCAGTTCTTC. It codes for CASSLVRRTSGKVGYNEQFF.

The CDR3 is CASSQDTRFMDGYTF. For the CDR3, the DNA is TGCGCCAGCAGCCAAGATACTCGGTTCATGGATGGCTACACCTTC. This sequence joins TRBV4-3 and TRBJ1-2; no firm D call. The CDR3 extends over 15 amino acids. V lost 0 bases and J 6 bases, leaving 14 bases between the germline ends. Germline CDR1 is LGHNA and CDR2 is YSLEER.

This chain joins TRBV30 and TRBJ1-3; D may be TRBD1 (5 bases). With 4 bases removed from V and 2 bases from J, the gap between germline ends came to 12 bases. Germline CDR1 and CDR2: GTSNPN and SVGIG (reference sequence). The CDR3 is 14 residues long. CDR3 sequence: CAWNTGIPGNTIYF. In DNA form, the CDR3 reads TGTGCCTGGAACACAGGTATACCTGGAAACACCATATATTTT.

The V gene is TRBV5-1, the J gene TRBJ2-3, with D perhaps matching TRBD2 (6 bases). V dropped 2 bases and J dropped 1 base, with 8 bases sitting between them. The length of the CDR3 is 14 residues. Germline V gene sequence: CDR1 SGHRS, CDR2 YFSETQ. CDR3 amino acids: CASSFGGRTDTQYF. In DNA form, the CDR3 reads TGCGCCAGCAGCTTCGGGGGACGCACAGATACGCAGTATTTT.

The rearrangement uses TRBV29-1 and TRBJ1-1; TRBD1 is a possible D gene (5 bases). The V gene's germline CDR1 is SQVTM and CDR2 ANQGSEA. V was shortened by 4 bases and J by 1 base, with 10 bases between the two germline ends. The CDR3 is 13 residues long. DNA for the CDR3: TGCAGCGTTGTGTTCAGGGCGAACACTGAAGCTTTCTTT. Translation: CSVVFRANTEAFF.

The rearrangement uses TRBV27 and TRBJ2-1, with TRBD2 identical over 7 bases. Germline lookup yields CDR1 MNHEY and CDR2 SMNVEV (reference sequence). After removal of 5 bases from V and 4 bases from J, the junction contained 8 bases not matched to a gene. This CDR3 comprises 15 residues. The chain's CDR3 is CASSPYQRGYNEQFF. CDR3 DNA sequence: TGTGCCAGCAGTCCTTATCAGCGGGGTTACAATGAGCAGTTCTTC.

V and J are TRBV28 and TRBJ1-4; TRBD1 agrees at 12 bases. J lost 7 bases, V lost 1 base, and 10 bases had no gene match. The V gene's germline CDR1 is MDHEN and CDR2 SYDVKM. The length of the CDR3 is 18 residues. The CDR3 DNA reads as TGTGCCAGCAGTTTATACGGGACAGGGGGCTCCCGGGCTGAAAAACTGTTTTTT. Amino acids: CASSLYGTGGSRAEKLFF.

This sequence joins TRBV6-6 and TRBJ2-1; 9 bases agree with TRBD2. Trimming at V came to 2 bases and at J to 5 bases, leaving 7 bases not matched to a gene. The CDR3 consists of 16 residues. In germline, CDR1 is MNHNY, CDR2 SVGAGI (reference sequence). CDR3 sequence (DNA): TGTGCCAGCAGTTACGCTCGGCGGGGGGGTGACAATGAGCAGTTCTTC. Translated, it gives CASSYARRGGDNEQFF.

The V call is TRBV4-3, the J call TRBJ1-1; D gene ambiguous. The CDR3 runs to 14 residues. V gave up 2 bases and J gave up 1 base, with 8 bases separating them. CDR1 is LGHNA, CDR2 YSLEER, per germline. CDR3: CASSQTDKNTEAFF. The CDR3, as DNA: TGCGCCAGCAGCCAAACAGACAAGAACACTGAAGCTTTCTTT.

A few counts support this clone. The chain links TRBV18 to TRBJ2-5, with D tentatively TRBD2 (6 bases). This CDR3 is 13 amino acids long. Trimming stripped 3 bases from V and 3 bases from J, with 8 bases between. Germline V gene lookup returns CDR1 KGHSH and CDR2 LQKENI. The CDR3 sequence is CASSPSGKETQYF. In DNA form, the CDR3 reads TGTGCCAGCTCACCTAGCGGCAAAGAGACCCAGTACTTC.

This rearrangement joins TRBV29-1 to TRBJ2-7; 11 bases align to TRBD2. Looked up from germline, CDR1 is SQVTM and CDR2 is ANQGSEA. Losses at the gene ends were 3 bases for V and 6 bases for J; bases not matched to a gene: 7. The CDR3 runs to 14 residues. Here the CDR3 reads CSVDTSGSYAEQYF. CDR3 in DNA: TGCAGCGTTGATACTAGCGGGAGCTACGCCGAGCAGTACTTC.